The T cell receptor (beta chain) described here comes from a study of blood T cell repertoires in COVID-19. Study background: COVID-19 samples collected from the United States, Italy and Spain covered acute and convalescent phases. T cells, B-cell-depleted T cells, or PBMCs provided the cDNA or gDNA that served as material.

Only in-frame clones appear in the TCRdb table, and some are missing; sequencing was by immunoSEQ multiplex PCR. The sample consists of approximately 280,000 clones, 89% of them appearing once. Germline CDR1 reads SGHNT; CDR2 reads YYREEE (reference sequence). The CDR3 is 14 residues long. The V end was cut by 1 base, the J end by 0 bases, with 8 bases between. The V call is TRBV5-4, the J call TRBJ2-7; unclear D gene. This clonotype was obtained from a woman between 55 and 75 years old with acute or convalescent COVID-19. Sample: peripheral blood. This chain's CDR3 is CASSLLSVSYEQYF. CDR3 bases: TGTGCCAGCAGCTTGTTGTCGGTCTCCTACGAGCAGTACTTC.